The clone carrying this T cell receptor (beta chain) has just one count. This sample was included in a study of Ad26.COV2.S vaccination and SARS-CoV-2 variants. The overall study: Donor was assigned to the Ad26.COV2.S arm of trial COV1001.

TCRdb's table, derived via immunoSEQ multiplex PCR, lists solely in-frame clones and lacks some. The sample yields some 480,000 clones, around 90% seen once. Treatment in this sample: around 19 received Ad26.COV2.S at low or high dose, single or two shots; five or six received placebo; per-sample allocation not given. Vaccine and placebo recipients were sampled on day 63 after the first injection. Germline-derived CDR1 and CDR2 are SQVTM and ANQGSEA. The CDR3 consists of 12 residues. Trimming cost V 6 bases and J 3 bases; bases outside gene matches: 4. The receptor's source is a person between 18 and 65 years old who received the Ad26.COV2.S COVID-19 vaccine or a placebo. The chain links TRBV29-1 to TRBJ1-1; 7 nucleotides match TRBD1. The sequences come from peripheral blood, collected in a trial of Ad26.COV2.S vaccine versus placebo. The CDR3 loop reads CSVDRADTEAFF. The CDR3 region has the DNA TGCAGCGTAGACAGGGCGGACACTGAAGCTTTCTTT.